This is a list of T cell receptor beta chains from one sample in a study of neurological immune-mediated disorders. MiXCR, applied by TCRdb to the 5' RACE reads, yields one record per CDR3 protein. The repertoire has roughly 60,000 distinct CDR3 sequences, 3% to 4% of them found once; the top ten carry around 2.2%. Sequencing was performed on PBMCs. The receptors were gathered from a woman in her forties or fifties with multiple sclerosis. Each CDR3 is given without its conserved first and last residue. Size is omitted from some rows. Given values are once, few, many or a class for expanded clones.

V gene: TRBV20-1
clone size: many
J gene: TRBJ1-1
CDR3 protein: SARAEGHTEAF

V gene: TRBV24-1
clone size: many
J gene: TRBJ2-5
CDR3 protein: ATSDRGNKETQY

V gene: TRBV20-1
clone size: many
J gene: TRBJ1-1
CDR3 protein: SASFVRDRKAF

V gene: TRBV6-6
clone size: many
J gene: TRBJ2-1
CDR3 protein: ASRPAGGYYNEQF

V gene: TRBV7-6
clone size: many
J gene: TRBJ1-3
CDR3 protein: AGGEVGNTIY

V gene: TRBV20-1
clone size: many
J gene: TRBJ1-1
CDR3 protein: SAREGTGNTEAF

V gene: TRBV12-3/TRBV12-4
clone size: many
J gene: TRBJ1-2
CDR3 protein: ASSFGRTPYGYT

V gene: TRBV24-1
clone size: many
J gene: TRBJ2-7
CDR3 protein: ATSASGTGTYEQY

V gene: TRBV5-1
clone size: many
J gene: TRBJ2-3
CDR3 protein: ASSKSRTGSGGTDTQY

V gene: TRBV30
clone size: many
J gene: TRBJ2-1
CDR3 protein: AWSVRTSGYNEQF

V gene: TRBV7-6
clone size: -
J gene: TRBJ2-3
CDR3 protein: ASSYSYRGTDTQY

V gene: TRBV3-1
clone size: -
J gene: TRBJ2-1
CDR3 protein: ASSPEPGLAHEQF

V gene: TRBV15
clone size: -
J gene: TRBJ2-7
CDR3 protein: ATSRTGTHYEQY

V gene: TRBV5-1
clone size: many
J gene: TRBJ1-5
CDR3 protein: ASSPGASNQPQH

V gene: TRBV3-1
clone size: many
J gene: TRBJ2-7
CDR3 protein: ASSQRGGLAGGYEQY

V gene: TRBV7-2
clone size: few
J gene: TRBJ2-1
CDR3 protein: ASSLVRGYNEQF

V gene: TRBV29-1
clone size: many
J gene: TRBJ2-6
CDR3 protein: SVTGGSWANVLT

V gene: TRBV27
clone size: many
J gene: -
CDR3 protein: ASLGQHQPQY

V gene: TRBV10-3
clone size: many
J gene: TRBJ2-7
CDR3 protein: AISDLSYEQY